The 7 T cell receptor beta chains in this list originate from one sample, sequenced in a study of cytomegalovirus exposure and HLA in healthy donors. Primers for the PCR totalled 60 Vbeta and 13 Jbeta. TCRdb's copy holds only in-frame clones and misses some; the assay was immunoSEQ multiplex PCR. Among some 120,000 clones listed, about four fifths were seen once. Sequences were obtained from PBMCs. All receptors come from a man aged 30-40 years in good health and CMV-seropositive.

V usage is TRBV5-1 and J usage is TRBJ2-3, with 8 bases that match TRBD2. V trimming: 4 bases; J trimming: 4 bases; junction bases outside the gene matches: 26. Germline V CDR1 and CDR2: SGHRS, YFSETQ. This CDR3 comprises 21 residues. The CDR3 DNA reads as TGCGCCAGCAGCCTTTCTGGGTCAAAAACCGGGACTAGAGTTTCCGCAGATACGCAGTATTTT. This sequence encodes CASSLSGSKTGTRVSADTQYF.

In its sample, this clone ranks as medium-sized. J is TRBJ2-3 and V is TRBV5-6; D possibly corresponds to TRBD2 (6 bases). Trimming stripped 2 bases from V and 4 bases from J, with 11 bases between. Germline V CDR1 and CDR2: SGHDT, YYEEEE. The CDR3 runs to 14 residues. CDR3: CASSFLAGSDTQYF. The CDR3 DNA follows: TGTGCCAGCAGCTTCCTCGCGGGGTCAGATACGCAGTATTTT.

In its sample, this clone was seen once. The chain combines TRBV5-1 with TRBJ1-1; D remains ambiguous. The CDR3 is made up of 15 amino acids. Trimming pared 2 bases from V and 1 base from J, leaving 12 bases between. Germline values: CDR1 SGHRS, CDR2 YFSETQ. In DNA, the CDR3 is TGCGCCAGCAGCTTCCCCCCTGGAGGGAACACTGAAGCTTTCTTT. Amino acids: CASSFPPGGNTEAFF.

CDR3 bases: TGTGCCAGCAGGCCGACTAGCGGGAGTGGTAGGAACGGGGAGCTGTTTTTT. Translated, it gives CASRPTSGSGRNGELFF. The V call is TRBV28, the J call TRBJ2-2, with TRBD2 matching 12 bases. The CDR3 is made up of 17 amino acids. V dropped 6 bases and J dropped 7; count of bases not matched to a gene: 12. Germline-derived CDR1 and CDR2 are MDHEN and SYDVKM.

The V call is TRBV10-1, the J call TRBJ2-1; a weak D match, TRBD2 (6 bases). The CDR3 spans 13 residues. The germline V gene encodes CDR1 WNHNN and CDR2 SYGVQD (reference sequence). Trimming took off 6 bases at V and 0 bases at J, with 6 bases between the two ends. CDR3 sequence reads: CASSGGSYNEQFF. CDR3 in DNA: TGCGCCAGCAGCGGGGGCTCCTACAATGAGCAGTTCTTC.

The chain carries TRBV5-4 and TRBJ2-7, with a tentative D call TRBD1 (6 bases). Per the germline V gene, CDR1 is SGHNT and CDR2 is YYREEE (reference sequence). The CDR3 loop spans 15 amino acids. Between the trimmed V and J ends, which lost 0 bases and 0 bases, there was a span of 10 bases. DNA for the CDR3: TGTGCCAGCAGCTTGGACGGACAGAGCTCCTACGAGCAGTACTTC. Its protein is CASSLDGQSSYEQYF.

The CDR3 here is CASSHQQGAREKLFF. The DNA for the CDR3 is TGCGCCAGCAGCCACCAACAGGGGGCGAGGGAAAAACTGTTTTTT. The chain has TRBV4-1 and TRBJ1-4; 9 bases line up with TRBD1. J gave up 8 bases and V 3 bases, and 7 bases lay outside the gene matches. The CDR3 contains 15 residues. Germline assignment: CDR1 MGHRA and CDR2 YSYEKL.